The 31 T cell receptor beta chains presented below share a single source sample, sequenced in a study of Ad26.COV2.S vaccination and SARS-CoV-2 variants. Described treatment: 15 to 20 received Ad26.COV2.S at low or high dose, single or two shots; about 5 received placebo; per-sample allocation not given. Samples were taken on day 63 after the first vaccine or placebo injection. Profiling relied on immunoSEQ multiplex PCR, and the TCRdb table lists in-frame clones only, not all of them. The data hold 350,000 to 400,000 clones, with less than 90% observed a single time. Sequencing used peripheral blood, obtained in a trial of Ad26.COV2.S vaccine versus placebo. The receptors were gathered from a person between 18 and 59 years old who received the Ad26.COV2.S COVID-19 vaccine or a placebo.

The chain is built from TRBV12-3 or TRBV12-4 and TRBJ1-4, with D perhaps TRBD1 (6 bases). CDR3 length: 13 amino acids. V lost 7 bases and J lost 6, with 12 bases in between. The CDR3 bases are TGTGCCAGCATCCAAAGGGGGGATGAAAAACTGTTTTTT. This gives the protein CASIQRGDEKLFF.

J is TRBJ1-1 and V is TRBV14; 11 nucleotides line up with TRBD1. In germline, CDR1 is SGHDN, CDR2 FVKESK. The J segment lost 2 bases and the V segment lost 0 bases, leaving 8 bases of the junction unmatched. This CDR3 has 18 residues. The CDR3 loop is CASSQDHPGTGGNTEAFF. For the CDR3, the DNA is TGTGCCAGCAGCCAAGATCACCCCGGGACAGGGGGAAACACTGAAGCTTTCTTT. Full variable domain (rest looked up from reference TRBV14 and TRBJ1-1): EAGVTQFPSHSVIEKGQTVTLRCDPISGHDNLYWYRRVMGKEIKFLLHFVKESKQDESGMPNNRFLAERTGGTYSTLKVQPAELEDSGVYFCASSQDHPGTGGNTEAFFGQGTRLTVV.

The V gene is TRBV19, the J gene TRBJ1-4, with unresolved D. V was trimmed by 5 bases and J by 0 bases, leaving 10 bases between them. The CDR3 contains 15 residues. In germline, CDR1 is LNHDA, CDR2 SQIVND (reference sequence). As DNA, the CDR3 is TGTGCCAGTAGTCTCAGGTCTGCAACTAATGAAAAACTGTTTTTT. Translated: CASSLRSATNEKLFF. Full variable domain (rest looked up from reference TRBV19 and TRBJ1-4): DGGITQSPKYLFRKEGQNVTLSCEQNLNHDAMYWYRQDPGQGLRLIYYSQIVNDFQKGDIAEGYSVSREKKESFPLTVTSAQKNPTAFYLCASSLRSATNEKLFFGSGTQLSVL.

This clone was seen many times. This sequence joins TRBV28 and TRBJ2-1; D ambiguous. In germline, CDR1 is MDHEN, CDR2 SYDVKM. Trimming cost V 3 bases and J 6 bases, with 12 bases left between them. CDR3 length: 14 amino acids. The CDR3 sequence is CASSFGLSANEQFF. The DNA for the CDR3 is TGTGCCAGCAGTTTCGGCCTGTCAGCCAATGAGCAGTTCTTC. Combining the CDR3 with reference TRBV28 and TRBJ2-1 gives the whole variable domain DVKVTQSSRYLVKRTGEKVFLECVQDMDHENMFWYRQDPGLGLRLIYFSYDVKMKEKGDIPEGYSVSREKKERFSLILESASTNQTSMYLCASSFGLSANEQFFGPGTRLTVL.

V and J are TRBV14 and TRBJ2-1, with TRBD2 identical over 10 bases. Germline V gene sequence: CDR1 SGHDN, CDR2 FVKESK. This CDR3 spans 14 amino acids. The ends lost 6 bases at V and 3 bases at J; junction bases unmatched: 2. The CDR3 DNA reads TGTGCCAGCAGTGGACTAGCGGTCTACAATGAGCAGTTCTTC. Its protein is CASSGLAVYNEQFF.

This clone occurred once. This chain joins TRBV6-2 or TRBV6-3 and TRBJ1-1, with a tentative D call TRBD1 (5 bases). Trimming stripped 0 bases from V and 1 base from J, with 15 bases between. The CDR3 has 17 amino acids. Germline V gene data show CDR1 as MNHEY and CDR2 as SVGEGT. CDR3 sequence reads: CASSYSLSGLTNTEAFF. Here the CDR3 DNA reads TGTGCCAGCAGTTACTCGCTTTCGGGACTTACGAACACTGAAGCTTTCTTT.

This chain connects TRBV10-3 to TRBJ1-1; a possible D gene is TRBD1 (6 bases). This CDR3 is built from 14 residues. The germline V gene has CDR1 ENHRY and CDR2 SYGVKD. The germline V and J ends were trimmed by 3 bases and 7 bases, with 15 bases remaining between them. Written as DNA, the CDR3 is TGTGCCATCAGTGACCCTTTACAGGGCATTGAAGCTTTCTTT. Translated, it gives CAISDPLQGIEAFF.

The genes are TRBV10-1 and TRBJ2-1; a possible D gene is TRBD2 (5 bases). The CDR3 sequence is 18 residues long. V shed 0 bases and J shed 2 bases, with 17 bases lying between them. Germline V lookup: CDR1 WNHNN, CDR2 SYGVQD (reference sequence). CDR3 in DNA: TGCGCCAGCAGTGAGTCGATGGGCGTCGCGGGTCCCTACAATGAGCAGTTCTTC. Encoded protein: CASSESMGVAGPYNEQFF.

The chain links TRBV29-1 to TRBJ2-6; perhaps TRBD1 as D (6 bases). The CDR3 is 17 residues long. Germline CDR1 reads SQVTM; CDR2 reads ANQGSEA. The V end lost 1 base, the J end lost 0 bases, and 13 bases lay between the germline ends. This CDR3 reads CSVEGTDGGSGANVLTF. CDR3 in DNA: TGCAGCGTTGAAGGGACAGATGGGGGCTCTGGGGCCAACGTCCTGACTTTC.

The chain uses TRBV7-9 and TRBJ1-2; D is unresolved. This CDR3 contains 15 residues. CDR1 is SEHNR and CDR2 is FQNEAQ in the germline V gene (reference sequence). V gave up 0 bases and J gave up 1 base, with 9 bases separating them. The CDR3 region is CASSLADGNNYGYTF. The CDR3 DNA follows: TGTGCCAGCAGCTTAGCGGACGGGAATAACTATGGCTACACCTTC.

This clone was detected once. The chain carries TRBV6-5 and TRBJ1-4; 11 bases are a match to TRBD1. The CDR3 extends over 13 amino acids. V shed 6 bases, J shed 10 bases, and the junction held 4 bases outside the gene matches. Looked up from germline, CDR1 is MNHEY and CDR2 is SVGAGI. CDR3 residues: CASSGDRGAKLFF. The CDR3 DNA sequence: TGTGCCAGCAGCGGGGACAGGGGGGCAAAACTGTTTTTT.

V is TRBV19 and J is TRBJ2-2; TRBD1 matches 7 bases. The CDR3 totals 15 residues. Trimming took 7 bases from V and 4 from J; bases not matched to a gene: 9. Germline assignment: CDR1 LNHDA and CDR2 SQIVND (reference sequence). Written as DNA, the CDR3 is TGTGCCAGTACCAAAATGACAGGGATCACCGGGGAGCTGTTTTTT. It encodes CASTKMTGITGELFF.

The V gene is TRBV13, the J gene TRBJ1-3; D remains ambiguous. Trimming left V 5 bases short and J 1 base short, with 9 bases between. The CDR3 is 14 residues long. CDR1 PRHDT and CDR2 FYEKMQ come from the germline V gene (reference sequence). The chain's CDR3 is CASSREESGNTIYF. The CDR3 DNA is TGTGCCAGCAGCCGCGAGGAATCTGGAAACACCATATATTTT.

The chain employs TRBV6-5 and TRBJ1-6; TRBD1 agrees at 7 bases. CDR1 is MNHEY and CDR2 is SVGAGI in the germline V gene. V was pared by 4 bases and J by 11 bases, with 11 bases of the junction left unmatched. This CDR3 contains 15 residues. The CDR3 region has the DNA TGTGCCAGCAGTTTCAGACAGGGAGAGAGGGCACCCCTCCACTTT. It yields the protein CASSFRQGERAPLHF.

A word on this clone: In this CDR3 the conserved last residue, phenylalanine or tryptophan, is missing, so a read error is likely. This chain links TRBV3-1 (or the pseudogene TRBV3-2) with TRBJ1-1; D unresolved. V lost 3 bases, J lost 1 base, and 9 bases lay in between. The length of the CDR3 is 14 residues. Germline V lookup: CDR1 LGHDT, CDR2 YNNKEL (reference sequence). The CDR3 DNA reads TGTGCCAGCAGCCACTGGCGGCAGAACACTGAAGCTTTCCTT. Translating it yields CASSHWRQNTEAFL.

V usage is TRBV5-1 and J usage is TRBJ1-2; maybe TRBD1 (6 bases). The V gene's germline CDR1 is SGHRS and CDR2 YFSETQ. The V end was cut by 0 bases, the J end by 5 bases, with 14 bases between. CDR3 length: 15 amino acids. In nucleotides, the CDR3 is TGCGCCAGCAGCTTGGATGGGGGGCCTCCGTATGGCTACACCTTC. It codes for CASSLDGGPPYGYTF.

The rearrangement joins TRBV10-3 to TRBJ1-4; D gene uncertain. This CDR3 contains 13 residues. With 0 bases removed from V and 8 bases from J, the gap between germline ends came to 7 bases. CDR1 ENHRY and CDR2 SYGVKD come from the germline V gene. The CDR3 DNA reads as TGTGCCATCAGTGAGTCAGAGGCCGAAAAACTGTTTTTT. Translation gives CAISESEAEKLFF.

This clone was recorded only once. DNA for the CDR3: TGTGCCAGCAGTTACGGAGGGCCTGGAAACACCATATATTTT. Its translation is CASSYGGPGNTIYF. J is TRBJ1-3 and V is TRBV6-5; D gene uncertain. V dropped 2 bases and J dropped 2 bases, with 7 bases sitting between them. This CDR3 has 14 amino acids. Germline V gene sequence: CDR1 MNHEY, CDR2 SVGAGI.

The CDR3 reads CASRGFGYGYTF. CDR3 nucleotides: TGTGCCAGCAGGGGGTTTGGCTATGGCTACACCTTC. The gene calls are TRBV12-3 or TRBV12-4 and TRBJ1-2; no firm D call. The CDR3 is made up of 12 amino acids. The V end lost 6 bases, the J end lost 4 bases, and 9 bases lay between the germline ends.

The chain links TRBV6-5 to TRBJ2-7; D may be TRBD1 (6 bases). Germline loops: CDR1 MNHEY, CDR2 SVGAGI. This CDR3 has 13 residues. V was pared by 5 bases and J by 4 bases, with 12 bases between. The CDR3: CASSTVRGYEQYF. CDR3 nucleotides: TGTGCCAGCAGTACGGTCAGGGGTTACGAGCAGTACTTC.

V and J are TRBV10-3 and TRBJ2-1; 9 nucleotides agree with TRBD2. Trimming took 2 bases from V and 7 from J; bases not matched to a gene: 6. The CDR3 is 15 amino acids. Germline values: CDR1 ENHRY, CDR2 SYGVKD. In DNA, the CDR3 is TGTGCCATCAGTGAGCCTAGCGGGGTTTTAAATGAGCAGTTCTTC. This sequence encodes CAISEPSGVLNEQFF.

The V gene is TRBV4-3, the J gene TRBJ1-1, with D tentatively TRBD1 (5 bases). Germline V CDR1 and CDR2: LGHNA, YSLEER. Trimming pared 4 bases from V and 5 bases from J, leaving 14 bases between. The CDR3 is 14 amino acids. The CDR3 DNA reads TGCGCCAGCAGCCGAGGTGTCAGGGCTACTGAAGCTTTCTTT. Amino acids: CASSRGVRATEAFF.

The chain joins TRBV5-5 to TRBJ1-3; D call uncertain. Germline-derived CDR1 and CDR2 are SGHKS and YYEKEE (reference sequence). V lost 0 bases to trimming and J lost 0 bases, with 7 bases between them. This CDR3 is built from 15 residues. The CDR3 loop is CASSLVRDSGNTIYF. CDR3 in DNA: TGTGCCAGCAGCTTGGTACGAGACTCTGGAAACACCATATATTTT.

This chain joins TRBV7-2 and TRBJ2-7; 8 bases are shared with TRBD2. With V trimmed by 1 base and J by 2 bases, 1 base remained unmatched. The CDR3 totals 14 residues. Per the germline V gene, CDR1 is SGHTA and CDR2 is FQGNSA. CDR3: CASSLVGGAYEQYF. Here the CDR3 DNA reads TGTGCCAGCAGCTTAGTCGGGGGGGCCTACGAGCAGTACTTC.

This clone was found once. The rearrangement joins TRBV4-1 to TRBJ1-4; D possibly corresponds to TRBD1 (6 bases). Germline V CDR1 and CDR2: MGHRA, YSYEKL. This CDR3 contains 18 residues. Trimming left V 0 bases short and J 6 bases short, with 20 bases between. CDR3: CASSQEGKGDRSYEKLFF. The CDR3 DNA sequence: TGCGCCAGCAGCCAAGAAGGAAAAGGAGACAGGTCCTATGAAAAACTGTTTTTT.

Details on this clone: This specimen includes other DNA sequences encoding the same CDR3. The gene calls are TRBV5-5 and TRBJ2-5; TRBD2 aligns across 7 bases. This CDR3 region has 13 residues. Germline trimming cut 4 bases from V and 2 bases from J; bases unmatched to any gene: 2. Per the germline V gene, CDR1 is SGHKS and CDR2 is YYEKEE (reference sequence). The CDR3 is CASSLGGQETQYF. The CDR3 DNA reads as TGTGCCAGCAGCCTCGGGGGGCAAGAGACCCAGTACTTC.

This chain joins TRBV2 and TRBJ1-2, with D maybe TRBD1 (6 bases). The CDR3 length is 15 residues. Trimming took 2 bases from V and 4 from J, leaving 14 bases between them. From germline, CDR1 is SNHLY and CDR2 FYNNEI. The CDR3 region is CASSESGGAVYGYTF. Here the CDR3 DNA reads TGTGCCAGCAGTGAATCCGGGGGGGCGGTCTATGGCTACACCTTC. Combining the CDR3 with reference TRBV2 and TRBJ1-2 gives the whole variable domain EPEVTQTPSHQVTQMGQEVILRCVPISNHLYFYWYRQILGQKVEFLVSFYNNEISEKSEIFDDQFSVERPDGSNFTLKIRSTKLEDSAMYFCASSESGGAVYGYTFGSGTRLTVV.

The chain is built from TRBV2 and TRBJ1-4; 8 nucleotides agree with TRBD1. Germline assignment: CDR1 SNHLY and CDR2 FYNNEI. The CDR3 extends over 17 amino acids. V lost 2 bases and J lost 7; bases outside the gene matches: 12. CDR3 loop: CASSEYSRTGLIEKLFF. CDR3 DNA: TGTGCCAGCAGTGAATATTCGCGGACAGGGTTGATTGAAAAACTGTTTTTT.

The chain couples TRBV7-6 to TRBJ2-3; D uncertain. Germline-derived CDR1 and CDR2 are SGHVS and FNYEAQ. The V end lost 5 bases, the J end lost 0 bases, and 15 bases lay between the germline ends. The CDR3 sequence is 16 residues long. CDR3 in amino acids: CASSRPDSPSTDTQYF. CDR3 sequence (DNA): TGTGCCAGCAGCAGACCCGACTCCCCGAGCACAGATACGCAGTATTTT.

This clone was recorded a few times. The V call is TRBV5-8, the J call TRBJ2-3; no clear D. V dropped 0 bases and J dropped 4 bases, with 0 bases sitting between them. Germline assignment: CDR1 SGHTS and CDR2 YDEGEE. The CDR3 length is 11 residues. In DNA form, the CDR3 reads TGTGCCAGCAGCTTGGCAGATACGCAGTATTTT. Translated: CASSLADTQYF.

The genes are TRBV6-5 and TRBJ1-5; D remains unclear. This CDR3 comprises 13 residues. Trimming took off 5 bases at V and 1 base at J, with 6 bases between the two ends. CDR1 is MNHEY and CDR2 is SVGAGI in the germline V gene. The CDR3 nucleotides read TGTGCCAGCAGTCCGATCAGCAATCAGCCCCAGCATTTT. As protein: CASSPISNQPQHF.